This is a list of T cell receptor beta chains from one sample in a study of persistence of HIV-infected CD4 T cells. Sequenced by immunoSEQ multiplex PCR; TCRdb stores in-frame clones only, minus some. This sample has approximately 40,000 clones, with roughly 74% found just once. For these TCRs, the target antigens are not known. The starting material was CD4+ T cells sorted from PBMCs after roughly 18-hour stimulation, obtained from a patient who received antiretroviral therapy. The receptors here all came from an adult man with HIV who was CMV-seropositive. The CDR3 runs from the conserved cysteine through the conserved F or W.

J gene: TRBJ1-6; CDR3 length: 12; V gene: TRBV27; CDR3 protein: CASSRVGSPLHF
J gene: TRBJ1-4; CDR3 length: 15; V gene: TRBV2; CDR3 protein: CASRGTGVGDEKLFF
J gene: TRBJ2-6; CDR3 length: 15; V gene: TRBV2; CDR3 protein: CASSPPGGGTNVLTF
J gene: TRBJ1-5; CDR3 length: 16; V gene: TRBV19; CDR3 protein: CASSIGTGGNNQPQHF
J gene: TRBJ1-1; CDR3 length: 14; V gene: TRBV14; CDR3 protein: CASSLTGANTEAFF
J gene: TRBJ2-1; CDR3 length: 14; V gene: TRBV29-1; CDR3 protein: CSVEARSTFNEQFF
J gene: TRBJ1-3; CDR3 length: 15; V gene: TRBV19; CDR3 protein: CASSTGQGPGNTIYF
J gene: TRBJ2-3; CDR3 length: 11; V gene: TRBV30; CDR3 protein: CAWSAGDTQYF
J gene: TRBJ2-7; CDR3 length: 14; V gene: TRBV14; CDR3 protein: CASSSTGVKNEQYF
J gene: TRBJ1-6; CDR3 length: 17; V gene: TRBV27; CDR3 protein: CASSSNPTSSYNSPLHF
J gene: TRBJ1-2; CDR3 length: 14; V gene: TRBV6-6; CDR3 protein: CASSYREATYGYTF
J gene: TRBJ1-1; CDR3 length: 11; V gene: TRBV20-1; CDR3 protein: CSARGTAGAFF
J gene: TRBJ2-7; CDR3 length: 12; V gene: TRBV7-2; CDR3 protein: CASSPTSTEQYF
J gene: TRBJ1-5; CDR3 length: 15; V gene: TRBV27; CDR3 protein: CASSLGTDRYQPQHF
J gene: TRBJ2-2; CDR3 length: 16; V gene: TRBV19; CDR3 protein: CASTTVGTGRTGELFF
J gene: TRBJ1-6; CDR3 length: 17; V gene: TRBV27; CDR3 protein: CASSYGQTSSYNSPLHF
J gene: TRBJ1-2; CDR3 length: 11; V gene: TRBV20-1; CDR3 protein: CSADTAYGYTF
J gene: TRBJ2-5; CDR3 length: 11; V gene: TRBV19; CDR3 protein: CASSRWETQYF
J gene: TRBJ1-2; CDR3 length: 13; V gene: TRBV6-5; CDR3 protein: CASSAGGPGGYTF
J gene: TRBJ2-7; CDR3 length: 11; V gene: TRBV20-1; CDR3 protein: CSAPREYEQYF
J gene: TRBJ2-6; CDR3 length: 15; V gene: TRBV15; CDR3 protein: CATSKGLSGANVLTF
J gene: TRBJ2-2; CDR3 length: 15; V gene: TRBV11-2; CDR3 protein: CASSPPGLYTGELFF
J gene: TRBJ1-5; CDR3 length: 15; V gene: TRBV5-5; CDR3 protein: CASSLGGNSNQPQHF
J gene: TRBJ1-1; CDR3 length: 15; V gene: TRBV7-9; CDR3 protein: CASSPHRAMNTEAFF
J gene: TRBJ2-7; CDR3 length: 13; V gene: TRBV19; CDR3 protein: CASSFLAPSEQYF
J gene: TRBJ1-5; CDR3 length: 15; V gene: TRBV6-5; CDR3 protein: CASSRAARSGQPQHF
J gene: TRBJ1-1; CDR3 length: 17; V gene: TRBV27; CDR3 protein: CASSSPRGRDWHTEAFF
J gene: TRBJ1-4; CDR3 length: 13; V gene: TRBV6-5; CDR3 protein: CASGRQGREKLFF
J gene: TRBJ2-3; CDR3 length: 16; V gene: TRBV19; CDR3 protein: CASSIIRGSFSDTQYF
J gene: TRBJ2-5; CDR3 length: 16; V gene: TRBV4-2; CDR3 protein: CASSQGTSSRPETQYF
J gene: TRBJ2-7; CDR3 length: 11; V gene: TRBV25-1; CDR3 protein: CASSEFYEQYF
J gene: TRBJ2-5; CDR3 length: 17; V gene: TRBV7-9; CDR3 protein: CASSLGSLAGGQETQYF
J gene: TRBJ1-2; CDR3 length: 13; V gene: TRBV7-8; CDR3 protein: CASSLAGRPGYTF
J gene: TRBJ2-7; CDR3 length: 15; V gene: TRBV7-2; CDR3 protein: CASSLGFTSGYEQYF
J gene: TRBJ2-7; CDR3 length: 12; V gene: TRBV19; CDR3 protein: CASSMSTNEQYF
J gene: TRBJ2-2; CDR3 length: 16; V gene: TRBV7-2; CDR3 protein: CASSILTGGRTGELFF
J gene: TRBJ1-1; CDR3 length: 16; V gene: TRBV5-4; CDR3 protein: CASSLAEKGSGTEAFF
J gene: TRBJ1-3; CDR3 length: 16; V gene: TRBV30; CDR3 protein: CAWSVGGVSSGNTIYF
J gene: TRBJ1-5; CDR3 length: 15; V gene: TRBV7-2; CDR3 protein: CASSSPGVGNQPQHF
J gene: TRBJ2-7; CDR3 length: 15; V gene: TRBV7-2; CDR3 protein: CASSLGSSGAYEQYF
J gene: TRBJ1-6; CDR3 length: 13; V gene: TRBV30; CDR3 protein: CAWMPPGPSPLHF
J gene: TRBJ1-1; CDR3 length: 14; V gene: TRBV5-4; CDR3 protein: CASRTLRGDPEAFF
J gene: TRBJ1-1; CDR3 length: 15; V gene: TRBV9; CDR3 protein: CASSSAGTGLTEAFF
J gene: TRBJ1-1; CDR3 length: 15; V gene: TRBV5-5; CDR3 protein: CASSLQGPVNTEAFF
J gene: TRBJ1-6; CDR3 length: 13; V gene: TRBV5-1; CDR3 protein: CASSPDSPRALHF
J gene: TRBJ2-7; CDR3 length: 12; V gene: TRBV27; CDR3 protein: CASSINRGVQYF
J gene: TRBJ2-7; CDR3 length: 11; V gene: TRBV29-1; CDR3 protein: CSGAGTYEQYF